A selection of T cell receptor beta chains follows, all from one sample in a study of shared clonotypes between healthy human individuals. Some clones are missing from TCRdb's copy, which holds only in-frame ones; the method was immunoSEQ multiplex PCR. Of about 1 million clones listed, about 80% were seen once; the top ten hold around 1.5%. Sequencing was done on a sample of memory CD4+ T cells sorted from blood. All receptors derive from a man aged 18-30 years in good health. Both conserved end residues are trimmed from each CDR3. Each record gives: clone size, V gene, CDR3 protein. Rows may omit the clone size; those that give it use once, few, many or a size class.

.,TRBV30,AWGHSYEQY
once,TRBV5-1,ASSSEGWEGETQY
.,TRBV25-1,ASSEQVYNSPLH
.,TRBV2,ASNPGQGAYSPLH
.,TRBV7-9,ASSFGGNTGELF
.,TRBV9,ASSARDTSQDEQF
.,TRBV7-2,ASSLTGTGGTNEKLF
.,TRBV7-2,ASSLGTSGSRETQY
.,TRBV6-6,ASTFRRGGELF
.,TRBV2,ASRSRTGGFTEAF
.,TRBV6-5,ASSYSGPASNQPQH
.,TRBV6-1,ASSQDRDTEAF
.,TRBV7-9,ASSPGGLYEQY
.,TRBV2,ASSENPYWGSAGNTIY
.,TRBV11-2,ASSFAGGSTGELF
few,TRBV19,ASSISSGSSYEQY
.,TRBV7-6,ASSLNSAYSYEQY
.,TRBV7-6,ASSFPGLAGDSSYNEQF
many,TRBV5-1,ASNWGSGWSGELF
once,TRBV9,ASSVEGIKGGYT
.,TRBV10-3,AISSRTGWDTEAF
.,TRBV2,ASSEEGRVKQF
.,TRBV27,ASRTNLPLGEQY
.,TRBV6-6,ASSYSMSGYTEAF
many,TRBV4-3,ASSLKGGGNTIY
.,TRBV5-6,ASSLEGRGEQY
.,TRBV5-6,ASSRLAGAGNEQF
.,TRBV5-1,ASSFGGSGANVLT
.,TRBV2,ASSESEQGPYGYT
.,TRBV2,ASSSSGGATDTQY
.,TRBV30,AWSSPGIPGELF
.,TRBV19,ASSIGGDNSPLH
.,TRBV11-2,ASSLEGSYEQY
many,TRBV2,ASDRLAGTDTQY
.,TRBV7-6,ASSSGSSPDTQY
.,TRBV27,ASSLLNPKGLHPGGEQF